The following is a T cell receptor beta chain sequence with its context. Clones were sequenced by immunoSEQ multiplex PCR, and TCRdb holds only the in-frame ones, with some missing. The sample records about 2 million clones, about 95% being singletons. This sample was included in a study of shared clonotypes between healthy human individuals. This sequence was found in a man between 18 and 29 years old in good health. The sample consisted of naive CD4+ T cells sorted from blood. Specified subset: CD45RA+ positively selected.

The CDR3 region is CASSLWGAGTDTQYF. CDR3 DNA sequence: TGTGCCAGCAGCTTATGGGGAGCGGGCACAGATACGCAGTATTTT. The gene calls are TRBV7-9 and TRBJ2-3; D may be TRBD2 (5 bases). This CDR3 region has 15 residues. From germline, CDR1 is SEHNR and CDR2 FQNEAQ (reference sequence). V dropped 2 bases and J dropped 1 base, with 10 bases sitting between them.